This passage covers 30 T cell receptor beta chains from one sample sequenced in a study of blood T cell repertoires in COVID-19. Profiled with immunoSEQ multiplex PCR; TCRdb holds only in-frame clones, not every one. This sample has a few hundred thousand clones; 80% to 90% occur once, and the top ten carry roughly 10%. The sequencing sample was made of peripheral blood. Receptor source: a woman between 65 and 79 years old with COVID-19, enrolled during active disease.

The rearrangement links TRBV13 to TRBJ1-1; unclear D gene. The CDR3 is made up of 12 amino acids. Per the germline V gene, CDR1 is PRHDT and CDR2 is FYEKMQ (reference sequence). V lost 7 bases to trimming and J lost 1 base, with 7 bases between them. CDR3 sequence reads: CASTRENTEAFF. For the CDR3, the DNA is TGTGCCAGCACCCGGGAGAACACTGAAGCTTTCTTT.

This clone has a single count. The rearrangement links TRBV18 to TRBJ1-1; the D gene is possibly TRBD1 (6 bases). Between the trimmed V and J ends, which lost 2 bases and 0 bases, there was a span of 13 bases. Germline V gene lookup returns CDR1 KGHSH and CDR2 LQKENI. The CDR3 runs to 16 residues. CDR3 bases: TGTGCCAGCTCACCAAATACAGGGACTATGAACACTGAAGCTTTCTTT. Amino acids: CASSPNTGTMNTEAFF.

The DNA for the CDR3 is TGTGCCAGCAGCCCCCCCCGCTCTGGGGCCAACGTCCTGACTTTC. Protein product: CASSPPRSGANVLTF. The chain links TRBV3-1 (or the pseudogene TRBV3-2) to TRBJ2-6, with D hard to call. CDR1 LGHDT and CDR2 YNNKEL come from the germline V gene (reference sequence). V was shortened by 4 bases and J by 0 bases, with 7 bases between the two germline ends. This CDR3 spans 15 amino acids.

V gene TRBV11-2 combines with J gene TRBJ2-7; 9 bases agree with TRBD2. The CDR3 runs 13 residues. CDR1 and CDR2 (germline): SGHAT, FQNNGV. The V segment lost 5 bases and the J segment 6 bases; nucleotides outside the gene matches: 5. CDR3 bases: TGTGCCAGCAGCCTGGGACTAGCTTTCGAGCAGTACTTC. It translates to CASSLGLAFEQYF.

The CDR3 DNA is TGTGCCAGCAGGTCGCCCGGGTCGGACAGATACACCTTC. Encoded protein: CASRSPGSDRYTF. The chain employs TRBV28 and TRBJ1-2, with TRBD1 as a possible D gene (6 bases). This CDR3 is built from 13 residues. Per the germline V gene, CDR1 is MDHEN and CDR2 is SYDVKM. Trimming cost V 6 bases and J 11 bases, with 19 bases left between them.

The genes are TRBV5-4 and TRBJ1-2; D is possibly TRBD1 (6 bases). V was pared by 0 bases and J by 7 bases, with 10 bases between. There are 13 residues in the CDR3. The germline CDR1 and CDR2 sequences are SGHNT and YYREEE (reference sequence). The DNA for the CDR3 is TGTGCCAGCAGCTTGGCCAGCAGGGGTGGCTACACCTTC. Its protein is CASSLASRGGYTF.

The CDR3 region has the DNA TGTGCCAGCAGCTCAACTAGCTTACCCTACAATGAGCAGTTCTTC. This gives the protein CASSSTSLPYNEQFF. The chain is built from TRBV7-2 and TRBJ2-1, with a tentative D call TRBD2 (6 bases). Trimming pared 4 bases from V and 2 bases from J, leaving 12 bases between. In germline, CDR1 is SGHTA, CDR2 FQGNSA. The CDR3 sequence is 15 residues long.

CDR3 residues: CAIRDRVTYEQYF. CDR3 nucleotides: TGTGCCATCCGGGACAGGGTGACCTACGAGCAGTACTTC. The chain couples TRBV6-5 to TRBJ2-7; 9 nucleotides line up with TRBD1. The V gene end was trimmed by 10 bases and the J gene end by 2 bases; junction bases not matched to a gene: 6. Germline CDR1 reads MNHEY; CDR2 reads SVGAGI. The CDR3 contains 13 residues.

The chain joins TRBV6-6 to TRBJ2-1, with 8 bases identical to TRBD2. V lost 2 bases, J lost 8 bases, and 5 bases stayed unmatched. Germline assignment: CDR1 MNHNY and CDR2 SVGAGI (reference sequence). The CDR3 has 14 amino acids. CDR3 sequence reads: CASSYGGRKDEQFF. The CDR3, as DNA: TGTGCCAGCAGTTACGGCGGGAGGAAGGATGAGCAGTTCTTC.

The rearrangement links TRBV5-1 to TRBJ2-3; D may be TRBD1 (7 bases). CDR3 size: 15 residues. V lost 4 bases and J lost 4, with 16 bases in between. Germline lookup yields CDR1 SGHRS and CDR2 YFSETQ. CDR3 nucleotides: TGCGCCAGCAGCACCGGGACAGCGGGTCCAGATACGCAGTATTTT. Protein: CASSTGTAGPDTQYF.

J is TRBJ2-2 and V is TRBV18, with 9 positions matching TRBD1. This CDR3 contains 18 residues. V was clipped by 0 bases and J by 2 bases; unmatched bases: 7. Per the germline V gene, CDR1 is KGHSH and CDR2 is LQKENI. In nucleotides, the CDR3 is TGTGCCAGCTCACCACCGAGAACAGGGGGCCTTAACACCGGGGAGCTGTTTTTT. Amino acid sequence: CASSPPRTGGLNTGELFF.

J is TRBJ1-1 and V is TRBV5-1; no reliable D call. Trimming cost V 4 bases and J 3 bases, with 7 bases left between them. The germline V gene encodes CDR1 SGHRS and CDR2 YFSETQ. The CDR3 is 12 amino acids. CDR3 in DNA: TGCGCCAGCAGCCTGAGTGACACTGAAGCTTTCTTT. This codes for CASSLSDTEAFF.

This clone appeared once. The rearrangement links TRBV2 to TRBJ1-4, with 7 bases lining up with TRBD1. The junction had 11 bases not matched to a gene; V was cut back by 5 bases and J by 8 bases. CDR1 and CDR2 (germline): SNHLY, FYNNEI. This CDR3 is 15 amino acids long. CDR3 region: CASSRPPGTEEKLFF. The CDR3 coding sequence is TGTGCCAGCAGTCGACCCCCCGGGACAGAAGAAAAACTGTTTTTT.

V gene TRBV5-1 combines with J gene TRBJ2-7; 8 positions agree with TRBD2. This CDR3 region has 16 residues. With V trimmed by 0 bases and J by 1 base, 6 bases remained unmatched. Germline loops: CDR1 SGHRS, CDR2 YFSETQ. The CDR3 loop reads CASSLVSSGRSYEQYF. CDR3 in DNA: TGCGCCAGCAGCTTGGTGTCTAGCGGGCGTTCCTACGAGCAGTACTTC.

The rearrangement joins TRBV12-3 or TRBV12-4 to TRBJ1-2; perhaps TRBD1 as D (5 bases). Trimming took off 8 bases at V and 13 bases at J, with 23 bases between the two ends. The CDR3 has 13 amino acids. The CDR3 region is CASCDSLRGRRTF. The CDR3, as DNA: TGTGCCAGCTGCGACAGCCTAAGGGGAAGGCGCACCTTC.

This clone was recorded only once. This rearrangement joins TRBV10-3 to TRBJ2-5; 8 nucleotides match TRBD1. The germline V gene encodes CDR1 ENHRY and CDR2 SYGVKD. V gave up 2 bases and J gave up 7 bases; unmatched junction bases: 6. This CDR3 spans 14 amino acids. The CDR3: CAISEGQGLPTQYF. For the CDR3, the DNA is TGTGCCATCAGTGAGGGACAGGGCCTCCCGACCCAGTACTTC.

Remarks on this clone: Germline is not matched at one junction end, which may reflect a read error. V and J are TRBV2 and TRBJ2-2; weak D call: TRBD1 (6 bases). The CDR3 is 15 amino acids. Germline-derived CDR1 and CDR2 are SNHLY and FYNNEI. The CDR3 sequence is CASSTQGTNTRELFF. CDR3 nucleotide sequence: TGTGCCAGCAGTACTCAGGGGACGAACACCAGGGAGCTGTTTTTT.

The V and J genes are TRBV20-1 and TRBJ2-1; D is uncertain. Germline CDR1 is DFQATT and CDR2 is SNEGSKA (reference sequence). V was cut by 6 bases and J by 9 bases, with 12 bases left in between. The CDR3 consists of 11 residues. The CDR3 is CSATLEVEQFF. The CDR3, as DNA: TGCAGTGCCACGCTAGAGGTTGAGCAGTTCTTC.

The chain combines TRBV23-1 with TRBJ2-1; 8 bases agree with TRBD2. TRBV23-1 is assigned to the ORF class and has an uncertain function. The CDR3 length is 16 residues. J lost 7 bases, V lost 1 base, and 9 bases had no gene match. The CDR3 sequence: CASSQLAVAGTNEQFF. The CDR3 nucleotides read TGCGCCAGCAGTCAATTAGCGGTAGCGGGGACTAATGAGCAGTTCTTC.

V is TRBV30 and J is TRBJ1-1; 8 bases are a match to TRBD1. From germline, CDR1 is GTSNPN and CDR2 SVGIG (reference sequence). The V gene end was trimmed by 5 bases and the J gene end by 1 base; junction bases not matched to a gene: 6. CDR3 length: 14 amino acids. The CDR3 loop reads CAWFLGQGNTEAFF. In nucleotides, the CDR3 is TGTGCCTGGTTTCTAGGACAGGGGAACACTGAAGCTTTCTTT.

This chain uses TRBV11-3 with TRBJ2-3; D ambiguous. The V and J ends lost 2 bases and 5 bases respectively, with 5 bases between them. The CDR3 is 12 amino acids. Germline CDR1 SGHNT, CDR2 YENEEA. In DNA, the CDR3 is TGTGCCAGCAGCTTAATCGGAGATACGCAGTATTTT. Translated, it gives CASSLIGDTQYF.

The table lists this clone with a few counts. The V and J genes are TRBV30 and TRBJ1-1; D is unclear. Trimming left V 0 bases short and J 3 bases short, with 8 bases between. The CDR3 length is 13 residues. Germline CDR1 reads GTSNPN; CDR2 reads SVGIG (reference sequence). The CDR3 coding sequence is TGTGCCTGGAGTGTTCACTCGGACACTGAAGCTTTCTTT. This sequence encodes CAWSVHSDTEAFF.

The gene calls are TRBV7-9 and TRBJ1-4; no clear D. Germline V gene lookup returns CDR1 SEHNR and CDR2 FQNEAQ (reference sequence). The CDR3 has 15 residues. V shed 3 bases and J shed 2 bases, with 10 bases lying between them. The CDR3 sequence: CASSFGGATNEKLFF. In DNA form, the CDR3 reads TGTGCCAGCAGCTTTGGAGGTGCGACTAATGAAAAACTGTTTTTT.

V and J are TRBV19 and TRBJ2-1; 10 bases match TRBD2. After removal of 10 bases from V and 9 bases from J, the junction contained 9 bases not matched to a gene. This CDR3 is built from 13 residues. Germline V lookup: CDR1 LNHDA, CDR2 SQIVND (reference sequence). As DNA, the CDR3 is TGTGCCACCCAAAGCGGGAGGGCGATTGAGCAGTTCTTC. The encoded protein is CATQSGRAIEQFF.

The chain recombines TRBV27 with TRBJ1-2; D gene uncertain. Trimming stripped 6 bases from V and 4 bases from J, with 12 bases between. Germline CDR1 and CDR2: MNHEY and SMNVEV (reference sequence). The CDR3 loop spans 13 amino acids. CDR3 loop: CASSPSGSYGYTF. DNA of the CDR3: TGTGCCAGCAGCCCCTCGGGGAGCTATGGCTACACCTTC.

In nucleotides, the CDR3 is TGTGCCAGCAGTTTGAGAGGGATAGATGCAGATACGCAGTATTTT. Its protein product is CASSLRGIDADTQYF. The V call is TRBV28, the J call TRBJ2-3; D is possibly TRBD2 (5 bases). This CDR3 region has 15 residues. Germline values: CDR1 MDHEN, CDR2 SYDVKM. The ends were cut back, 3 bases at V and 4 bases at J, with 14 bases in the middle.

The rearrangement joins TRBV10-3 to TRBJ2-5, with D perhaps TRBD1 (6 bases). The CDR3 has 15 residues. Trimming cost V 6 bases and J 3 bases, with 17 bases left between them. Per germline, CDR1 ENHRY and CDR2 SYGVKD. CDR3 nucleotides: TGTGCCATCAGCATCACTTACGACAGGAAAGAGACCCAGTACTTC. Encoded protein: CAISITYDRKETQYF.

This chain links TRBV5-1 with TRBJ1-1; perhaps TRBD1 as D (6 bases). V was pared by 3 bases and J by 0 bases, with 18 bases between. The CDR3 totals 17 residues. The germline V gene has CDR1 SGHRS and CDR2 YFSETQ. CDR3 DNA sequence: TGCGCCAGCAGCTCAGGCAGGGGAGTCAGGTTGAACACTGAAGCTTTCTTT. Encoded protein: CASSSGRGVRLNTEAFF.

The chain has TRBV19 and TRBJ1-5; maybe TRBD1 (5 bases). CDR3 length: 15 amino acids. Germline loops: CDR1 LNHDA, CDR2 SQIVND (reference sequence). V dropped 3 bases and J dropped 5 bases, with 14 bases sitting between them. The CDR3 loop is CASSITQGSDQPQHF. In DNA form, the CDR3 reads TGTGCCAGTAGTATTACCCAGGGTTCGGATCAGCCCCAGCATTTT. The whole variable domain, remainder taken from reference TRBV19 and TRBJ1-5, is DGGITQSPKYLFRKEGQNVTLSCEQNLNHDAMYWYRQDPGQGLRLIYYSQIVNDFQKGDIAEGYSVSREKKESFPLTVTSAQKNPTAFYLCASSITQGSDQPQHFGDGTRLSIL.

The CDR3 is CASSLMRESEDTQYF. The CDR3 bases are TGCGCCAGCAGCTTGATGAGGGAGTCGGAAGATACGCAGTATTTT. The chain has TRBV5-1 and TRBJ2-3, with D tentatively TRBD2 (5 bases). From germline, CDR1 is SGHRS and CDR2 YFSETQ. This CDR3 region has 15 residues. Trimming took off 1 base at V and 5 bases at J, with 14 bases between the two ends.